This paragraph reports one T cell receptor beta chain. The antigen is undetermined. Autoimmune disease history or systemic immunosuppression disqualified patients. The V gene's germline CDR1 is LNHDA and CDR2 SQIVND (reference sequence). There are 15 residues in the CDR3. Trimming removed 0 bases at V and 7 bases at J, with 15 bases between. This entry comes from a study of OX40 agonist ivuxolimab in advanced cancers. About the research overall: Ivuxolimab is a fully human IgG2 antibody that activates OX40 (CD134). The study gave patients intravenous ivuxolimab at 0.01 to 10 mg/kg every 2 weeks. Findings and caveats of the study: CD8+ T cells were the subset that, on average, had more expanded clones than CD4+.

The repertoire was sequenced with immunoSEQ multiplex PCR; TCRdb's copy has only in-frame clones and lacks some. The data contain tens of thousands of clones, about 89% of them singletons. The sample in question was CD4+ or CD8+ T cells sorted from blood, obtained in a trial of the OX40 agonist ivuxolimab. The receptor's source is an adult with an advanced solid tumor such as melanoma, head and neck, liver or kidney cancer. The chain combines TRBV19 with TRBJ1-1; D gene ambiguous. In DNA, the CDR3 is TGTGCCAGTAGTATAGATGATCGGAGGGTAGGTGAAGCTTTCTTT. Amino acid sequence: CASSIDDRRVGEAFF.